These T cell receptor beta chains were read from a single sample in a study of T cell responses to AZD1222 COVID-19 vaccine. The data were produced by immunoSEQ multiplex PCR, yet TCRdb's version contains in-frame clones alone and is incomplete. The top ten clones hold about 4.4% of a sample with more than 110,000 clones, around nine tenths of them seen once. The starting material was peripheral blood, obtained on day 0 of AZD1222 vaccination. The receptors originated from an adult in good health. The CDR3 runs from the conserved cysteine through the conserved F or W. Each record gives: clone size, J gene, D gene, V gene, CDR3 DNA, CDR3 protein. D genes are given only for firm matches. The size field is filled for only some rows; it gives once, few, many or a size class.

>.|TRBJ1-5|TRBD1|TRBV6-5
TGTGCCAGCAGCACGGGACAGGGAAAGCCCCAGCATTTT
CASSTGQGKPQHF
>few|TRBJ2-7|TRBD2|TRBV6-1
TGTGCCAGCAGTGAAGATTCTAGCGGGGGCTACGAGCAGTACTTC
CASSEDSSGGYEQYF
>.|TRBJ2-7|.|TRBV2
TGTGCCACCCTGCGTGGTCCATACCGGGCCAAGGGACCGGGCGAGCAGTACTTC
CATLRGPYRAKGPGEQYF
>.|TRBJ2-7|.|TRBV28
TGTGCCAGCAGCCAGCTTTTTTCGGTCTACGAGCAGTACTTC
CASSQLFSVYEQYF
>.|TRBJ2-7|.|TRBV25-1
TGTGCCAGCAGTGAAAATAGGGCGGTCTTCGCTTGGGAGCAGTACTTC
CASSENRAVFAWEQYF
>once|TRBJ1-1|.|TRBV7-9
TGTGCCAGCAGCTTAGATGGGGGAGAAGCTTTCTTT
CASSLDGGEAFF
>.|TRBJ1-1|.|TRBV18
TGTGCCAGCTCACAAAACCCTCCCTCCGGCAACACTGAAGCTTTCTTT
CASSQNPPSGNTEAFF
>.|TRBJ1-2|TRBD1|TRBV5-1
TGCGCCAGCAGCAAAGCCGGGACAGGGGACGGCTACACCTTC
CASSKAGTGDGYTF
>.|TRBJ1-6|.|TRBV7-9
TGTGCCAGCAGCCTACCCTTGGGGTCTCCCCTCCACTTT
CASSLPLGSPLHF
>once|TRBJ1-4|.|TRBV7-9
TGTGCCAGCAGCCGAGCGGAGGTTGGACTGTTTTTT
CASSRAEVGLFF
>once|TRBJ1-1|.|TRBV5-1
TGCGCCAGCAGCTTGGAGGGGATGAACACTGAAGCTTTCTTT
CASSLEGMNTEAFF
>.|TRBJ2-7|.|TRBV3-1/TRBV3-2
TGTGCCAGCAGCCAAGCCGCTAGGGGGGTAAAGTCCTACGAGCAGTACTTC
CASSQAARGVKSYEQYF
>.|TRBJ2-1|.|TRBV15
TGTGCCACCAGCAGAGGGAGGGCGGATAGCTCCTACAATGAGCAGTTCTTC
CATSRGRADSSYNEQFF